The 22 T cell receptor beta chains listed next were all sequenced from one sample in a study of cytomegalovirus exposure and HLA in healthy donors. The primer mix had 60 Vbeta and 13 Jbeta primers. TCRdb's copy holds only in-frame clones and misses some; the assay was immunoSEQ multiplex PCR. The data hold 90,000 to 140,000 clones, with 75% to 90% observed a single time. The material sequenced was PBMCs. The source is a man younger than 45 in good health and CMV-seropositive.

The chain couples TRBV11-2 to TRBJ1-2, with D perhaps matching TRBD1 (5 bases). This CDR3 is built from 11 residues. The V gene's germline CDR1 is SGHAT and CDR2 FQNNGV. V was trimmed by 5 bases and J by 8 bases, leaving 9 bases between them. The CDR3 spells CASSPGKGYTF. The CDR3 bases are TGTGCCAGCAGCCCAGGGAAGGGCTACACCTTC. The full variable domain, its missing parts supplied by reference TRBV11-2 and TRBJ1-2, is EAGVAQSPRYKIIEKRQSVAFWCNPISGHATLYWYQQILGQGPKLLIQFQNNGVVDDSQLPKDRFSAERLKGVDSTLKIQPAKLEDSAVYLCASSPGKGYTFGSGTRLTVV.

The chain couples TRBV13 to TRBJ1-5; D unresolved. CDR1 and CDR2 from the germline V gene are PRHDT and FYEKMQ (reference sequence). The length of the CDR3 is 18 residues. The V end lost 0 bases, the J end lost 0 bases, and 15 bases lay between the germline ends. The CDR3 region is CASSLGRQLGYSNQPQHF. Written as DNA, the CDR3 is TGTGCCAGCAGCTTAGGGCGCCAACTCGGTTATAGCAATCAGCCCCAGCATTTT.

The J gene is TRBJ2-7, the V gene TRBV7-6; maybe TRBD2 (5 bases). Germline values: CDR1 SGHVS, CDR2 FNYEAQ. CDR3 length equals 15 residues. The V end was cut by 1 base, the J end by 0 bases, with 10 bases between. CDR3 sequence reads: CASSLEGGPSYEQYF. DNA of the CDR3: TGTGCCAGCAGCTTAGAGGGCGGGCCCTCCTACGAGCAGTACTTC.

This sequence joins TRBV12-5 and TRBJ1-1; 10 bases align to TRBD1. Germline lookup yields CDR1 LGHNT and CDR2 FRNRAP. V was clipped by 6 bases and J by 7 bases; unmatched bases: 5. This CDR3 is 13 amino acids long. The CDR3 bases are TGTGCTAGTGGCCGTGGACAGGGGGATGAAGCTTTCTTT. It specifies CASGRGQGDEAFF.

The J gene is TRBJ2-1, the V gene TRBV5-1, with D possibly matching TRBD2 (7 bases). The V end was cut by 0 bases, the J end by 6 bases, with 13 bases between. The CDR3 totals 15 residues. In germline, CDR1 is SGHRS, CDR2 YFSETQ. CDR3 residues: CASSLGGAGANEQFF. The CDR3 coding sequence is TGCGCCAGCAGCTTGGGTGGTGCGGGGGCCAATGAGCAGTTCTTC.

For the CDR3, the DNA is TGTGCCAGCAGCCCGGGCCGCGGGGGGCGTTTCTCCTACAATGAGCAGTTCTTC. Its protein is CASSPGRGGRFSYNEQFF. The V and J genes are TRBV7-9 and TRBJ2-1; 8 nucleotides line up with TRBD2. Per the germline V gene, CDR1 is SEHNR and CDR2 is FQNEAQ (reference sequence). This CDR3 region has 18 residues. V lost 5 bases to trimming and J lost 0 bases; unmatched junction nucleotides: 12. Complete variable domain (other parts from reference TRBV7-9 and TRBJ2-1): DTGVSQNPRHKITKRGQNVTFRCDPISEHNRLYWYRQTLGQGPEFLTYFQNEAQLEKSRLLSDRFSAERPKGSFSTLEIQRTEQGDSAMYLCASSPGRGGRFSYNEQFFGPGTRLTVL.

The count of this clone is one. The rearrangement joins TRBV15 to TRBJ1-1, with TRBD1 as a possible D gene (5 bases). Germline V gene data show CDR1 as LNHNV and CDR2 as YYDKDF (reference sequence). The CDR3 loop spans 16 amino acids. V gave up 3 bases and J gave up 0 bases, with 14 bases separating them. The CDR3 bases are TGTGCCACCAGCAGCCTCTCGGGGGGAATGAACACTGAAGCTTTCTTT. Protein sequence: CATSSLSGGMNTEAFF.

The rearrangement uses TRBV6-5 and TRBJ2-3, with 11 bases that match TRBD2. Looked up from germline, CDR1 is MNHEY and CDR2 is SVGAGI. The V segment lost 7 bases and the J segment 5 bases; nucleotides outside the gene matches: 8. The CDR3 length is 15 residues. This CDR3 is CASTPLAGGRDTQYF. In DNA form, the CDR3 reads TGTGCCAGCACCCCGCTAGCGGGGGGTCGAGATACGCAGTATTTT.

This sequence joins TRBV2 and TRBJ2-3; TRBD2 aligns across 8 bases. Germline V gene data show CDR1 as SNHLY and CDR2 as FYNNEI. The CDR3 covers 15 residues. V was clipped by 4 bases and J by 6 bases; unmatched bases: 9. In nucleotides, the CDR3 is TGTGCCAGCAGTGGGCTGAGCGGGGGACCCGATACGCAGTATTTT. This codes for CASSGLSGGPDTQYF.

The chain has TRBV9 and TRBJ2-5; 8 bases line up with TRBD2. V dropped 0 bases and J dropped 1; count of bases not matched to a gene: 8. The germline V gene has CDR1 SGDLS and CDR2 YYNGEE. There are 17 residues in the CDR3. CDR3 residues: CASSVGRRAGAQETQYF. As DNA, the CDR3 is TGTGCCAGCAGCGTAGGTAGGCGAGCGGGGGCCCAAGAGACCCAGTACTTC. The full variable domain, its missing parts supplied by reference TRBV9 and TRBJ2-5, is DSGVTQTPKHLITATGQRVTLRCSPRSGDLSVYWYQQSLDQGLQFLIQYYNGEERAKGNILERFSAQQFPDLHSELNLSSLELGDSALYFCASSVGRRAGAQETQYFGPGTRLLVL.

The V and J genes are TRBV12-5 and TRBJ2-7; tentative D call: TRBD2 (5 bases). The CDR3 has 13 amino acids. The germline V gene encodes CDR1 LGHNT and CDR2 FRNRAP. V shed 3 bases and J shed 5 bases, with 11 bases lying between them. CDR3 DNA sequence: TGTGCTAGTGGTTTCCCGATCGGGGACGAGCAGTACTTC. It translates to CASGFPIGDEQYF.

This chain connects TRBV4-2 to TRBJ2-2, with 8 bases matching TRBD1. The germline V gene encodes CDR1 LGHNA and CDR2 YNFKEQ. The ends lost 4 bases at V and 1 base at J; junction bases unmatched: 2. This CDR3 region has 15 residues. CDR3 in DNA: TGTGCCAGCAGCCGGGGGACAGGGAACACCGGGGAGCTGTTTTTT. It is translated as CASSRGTGNTGELFF.

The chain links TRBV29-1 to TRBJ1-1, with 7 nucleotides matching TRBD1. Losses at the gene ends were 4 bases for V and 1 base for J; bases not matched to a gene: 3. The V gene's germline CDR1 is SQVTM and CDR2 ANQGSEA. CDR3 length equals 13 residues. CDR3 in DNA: TGCAGCGTTGGTAGACAGGGGAACACTGAAGCTTTCTTT. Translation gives CSVGRQGNTEAFF.

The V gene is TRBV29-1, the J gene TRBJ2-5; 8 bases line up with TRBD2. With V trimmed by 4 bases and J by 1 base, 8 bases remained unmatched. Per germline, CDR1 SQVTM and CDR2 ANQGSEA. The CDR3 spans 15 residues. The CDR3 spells CSVAGKRGRQETQYF. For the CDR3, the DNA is TGCAGCGTTGCCGGGAAGCGGGGGCGCCAAGAGACCCAGTACTTC.

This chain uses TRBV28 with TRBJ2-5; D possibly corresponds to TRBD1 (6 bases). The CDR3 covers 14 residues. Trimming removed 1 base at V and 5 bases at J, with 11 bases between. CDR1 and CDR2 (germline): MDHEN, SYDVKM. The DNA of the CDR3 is TGTGCCAGCAGTTTATCAGGGGTGTCGGAGACCCAGTACTTC. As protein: CASSLSGVSETQYF.

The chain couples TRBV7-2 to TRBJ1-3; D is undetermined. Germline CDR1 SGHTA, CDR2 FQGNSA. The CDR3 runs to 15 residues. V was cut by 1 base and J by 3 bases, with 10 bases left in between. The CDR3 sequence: CASSLESRLGNTIYF. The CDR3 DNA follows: TGTGCCAGCAGCTTAGAATCGCGCCTTGGAAACACCATATATTTT.

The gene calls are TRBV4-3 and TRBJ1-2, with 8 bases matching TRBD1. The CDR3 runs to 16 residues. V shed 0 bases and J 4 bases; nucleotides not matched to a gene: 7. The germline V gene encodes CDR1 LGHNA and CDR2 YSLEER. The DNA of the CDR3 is TGCGCCAGCAGCCAAGATGTTGCGGGACAGGCCTATGGCTACACCTTC. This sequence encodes CASSQDVAGQAYGYTF.

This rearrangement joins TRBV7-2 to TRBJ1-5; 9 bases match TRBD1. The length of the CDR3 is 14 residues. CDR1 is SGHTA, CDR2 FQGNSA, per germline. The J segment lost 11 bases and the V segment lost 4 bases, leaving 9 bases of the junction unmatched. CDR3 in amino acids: CASSSGQGPRSQHF. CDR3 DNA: TGTGCCAGCAGCTCCGGACAGGGGCCTCGGTCCCAGCATTTT.

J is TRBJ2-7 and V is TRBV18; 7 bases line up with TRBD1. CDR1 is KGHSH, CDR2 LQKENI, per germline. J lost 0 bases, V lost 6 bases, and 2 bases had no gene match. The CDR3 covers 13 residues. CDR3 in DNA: TGTGCCAGCTCCGGGACAGACTCCTACGAGCAGTACTTC. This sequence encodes CASSGTDSYEQYF.

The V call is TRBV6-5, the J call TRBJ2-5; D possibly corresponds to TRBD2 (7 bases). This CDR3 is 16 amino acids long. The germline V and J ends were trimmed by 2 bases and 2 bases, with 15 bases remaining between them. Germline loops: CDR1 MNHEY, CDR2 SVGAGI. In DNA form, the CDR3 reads TGTGCCAGCAGTTACGCTGGGGGCGGGAGACAAGAGACCCAGTACTTC. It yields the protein CASSYAGGGRQETQYF.

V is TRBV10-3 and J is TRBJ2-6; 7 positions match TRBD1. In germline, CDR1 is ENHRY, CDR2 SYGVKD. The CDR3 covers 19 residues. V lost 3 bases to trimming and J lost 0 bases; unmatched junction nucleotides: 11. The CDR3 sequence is CAISEAQTGLISGANVLTF. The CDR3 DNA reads TGTGCCATCAGTGAAGCACAGACAGGGCTAATCTCTGGGGCCAACGTCCTGACTTTC.

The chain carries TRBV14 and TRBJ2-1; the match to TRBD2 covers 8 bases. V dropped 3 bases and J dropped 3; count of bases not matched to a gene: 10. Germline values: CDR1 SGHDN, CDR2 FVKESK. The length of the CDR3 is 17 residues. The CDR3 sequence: CASSQGPGLGHYNEQFF. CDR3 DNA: TGTGCCAGCAGCCAGGGGCCGGGACTAGGCCACTACAATGAGCAGTTCTTC.